The 6 T cell receptor beta chains listed next were all sequenced from one sample in a study of T-cell memory formation after mild COVID-19. MiXCR was run by TCRdb on the 5' RACE reads, yielding one entry per CDR3 protein. The sample carries about 340,000 distinct CDR3 sequences, about a sixth recorded once. Input material: PBMCs or a T cell subset sorted from them (not recorded which). The origin of the receptors is a man aged 18 to 30 who had mild COVID-19 (a few samples of this study predate the infection). Cell type and time point are not known.

V gene TRBV5-1 combines with J gene TRBJ2-7, with 8 positions matching TRBD1. J was trimmed by 2 bases and V by 0 bases; bases with no gene match: 4. Germline V gene data show CDR1 as SGHRS and CDR2 as YFSETQ. The CDR3 totals 15 residues. DNA for the CDR3: TGCGCCAGCAGCTTGGACCAGACAGGGGCCTACGAGCAGTACTTC. This codes for CASSLDQTGAYEQYF.

This chain uses TRBV6-5 with TRBJ1-2; TRBD1 matches at 9 bases. Germline CDR1 and CDR2: MNHEY and SVGAGI. The V and J ends lost 6 bases and 5 bases, in that order; junction bases with no gene match: 4. CDR3 length equals 13 residues. CDR3 coding DNA: TGTGCCAGCAGCCGGGACAGGGCTTATGGCTACACCTTC. Translating it yields CASSRDRAYGYTF.

This chain uses TRBV5-1 with TRBJ2-1, with TRBD1 identical over 9 bases. The V gene end was trimmed by 1 base and the J gene end by 8 bases; junction bases not matched to a gene: 7. This CDR3 has 15 amino acids. In germline, CDR1 is SGHRS, CDR2 YFSETQ. The CDR3 nucleotides read TGCGCCAGCAGCTTGATGGGGACAGGGAGGGATGAGCAGTTCTTC. It translates to CASSLMGTGRDEQFF.

The gene calls are TRBV15 and TRBJ2-2, with D possibly matching TRBD2 (5 bases). V lost 4 bases, J lost 4 bases, and 10 bases lay in between. Germline V gene lookup returns CDR1 LNHNV and CDR2 YYDKDF (reference sequence). CDR3 length equals 14 residues. The CDR3 region has the DNA TGTGCCACCAGCACGCGGGCTCCCACCGGGGAGCTGTTTTTT. This gives the protein CATSTRAPTGELFF.

This clonotype was picked up a small number of times. V and J are TRBV25-1 and TRBJ2-2, with TRBD1 identical over 9 bases. CDR1 and CDR2 from the germline V gene are MGHDK and SYGVNS. V trimming: 0 bases; J trimming: 3 bases; junction bases outside the gene matches: 5. This CDR3 contains 17 residues. The CDR3 spells CASSEYKGQGYTGELFF. CDR3 bases: TGTGCCAGCAGTGAATACAAGGGACAGGGTTACACCGGGGAGCTGTTTTTT. Filled out from reference TRBV25-1 and TRBJ2-2, the complete variable domain reads EADIYQTPRYLVIGTGKKITLECSQTMGHDKMYWYQQDPGMELHLIHYSYGVNSTEKGDLSSESTVSRIRTEHFPLTLESARPSHTSQYLCASSEYKGQGYTGELFFGEGSRLTVL.

This clonotype has at least ten counts. J is TRBJ2-3 and V is TRBV4-2; TRBD2 agrees at 7 bases. Germline V gives CDR1 LGHNA, CDR2 YNFKEQ. CDR3 size: 13 residues. V lost 10 bases to trimming and J lost 2 bases; unmatched junction nucleotides: 6. The CDR3 sequence is CATGRGDTDTQYF. CDR3 in DNA: TGTGCCACCGGTCGGGGGGACACAGATACGCAGTATTTT.